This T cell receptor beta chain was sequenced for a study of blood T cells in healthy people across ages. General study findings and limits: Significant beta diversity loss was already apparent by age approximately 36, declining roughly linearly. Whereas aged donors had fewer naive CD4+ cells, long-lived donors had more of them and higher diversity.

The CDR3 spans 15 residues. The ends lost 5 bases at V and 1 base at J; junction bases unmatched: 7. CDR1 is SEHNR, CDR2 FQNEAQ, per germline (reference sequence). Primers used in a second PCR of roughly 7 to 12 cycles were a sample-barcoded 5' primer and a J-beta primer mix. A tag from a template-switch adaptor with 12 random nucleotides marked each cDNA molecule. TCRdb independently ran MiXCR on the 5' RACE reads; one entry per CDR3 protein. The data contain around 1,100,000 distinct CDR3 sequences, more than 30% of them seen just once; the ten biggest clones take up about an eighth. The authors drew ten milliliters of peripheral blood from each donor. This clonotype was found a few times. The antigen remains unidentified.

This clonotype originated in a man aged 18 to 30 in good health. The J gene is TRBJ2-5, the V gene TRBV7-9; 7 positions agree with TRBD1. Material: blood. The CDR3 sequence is CASSARRGTQETQYF. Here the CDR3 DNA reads TGTGCCAGCAGCGCCCGCAGGGGGACCCAAGAGACCCAGTACTTC.